This record concerns one TCR beta chain sequence. Its cognate antigen has yet to be identified. Base qualities are not provided; no much larger clone lies one nucleotide away. V is cut by 0 bases and J by 7 bases, and the space between the germline ends is 10 bases. Reading the germline V gene (reference sequence) gives CDR1 MNHEY and CDR2 SMNVEV. The CDR3, from cysteine to phenylalanine, totals 14 residues. The kept DNA is CDR3 alone, 42 bases in frame from the first base. The receptor library was made with the immunoSEQ multiplex PCR assay. As stored in TCRdb, this immuneACCESS dataset retains in-frame rearrangements with V and J assigned. A fraction of the clones does not appear; measured against another copy, unresolved V genes explain less than half of the discrepancy, and the remainder lacks a known reason. The sample yields about 61,000 clones; more than 95% were counted once. Around 0.19% of the sample belongs to the ten largest clones.

The entry originates in a study of technical replicates of blood from a handful of donors (dated by TCRdb to the late 2010s). The specimen was T cells isolated from PBMCs. The sequence derives from a human donor in good health. The sequence joins TRBV27 to TRBJ1-5, with TRBD1 tentatively as D gene (5 bases match). The CDR3 protein is CASSLSSQGQPQHF. The nucleotide sequence is TGTGCCAGCAGTTTATCGTCCCAGGGCCAGCCCCAGCATTTT.